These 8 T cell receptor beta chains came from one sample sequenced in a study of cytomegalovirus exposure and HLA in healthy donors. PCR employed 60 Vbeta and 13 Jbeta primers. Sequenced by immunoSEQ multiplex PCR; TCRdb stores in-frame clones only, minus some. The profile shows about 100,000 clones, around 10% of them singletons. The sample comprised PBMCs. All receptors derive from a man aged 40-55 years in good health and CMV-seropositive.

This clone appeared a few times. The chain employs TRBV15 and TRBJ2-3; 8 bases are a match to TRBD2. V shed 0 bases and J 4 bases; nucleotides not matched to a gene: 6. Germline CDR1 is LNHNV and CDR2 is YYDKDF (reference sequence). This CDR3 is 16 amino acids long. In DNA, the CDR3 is TGTGCCACCAGCAGAGAGGGGAGGACTAGCTCAGATACGCAGTATTTT. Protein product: CATSREGRTSSDTQYF.

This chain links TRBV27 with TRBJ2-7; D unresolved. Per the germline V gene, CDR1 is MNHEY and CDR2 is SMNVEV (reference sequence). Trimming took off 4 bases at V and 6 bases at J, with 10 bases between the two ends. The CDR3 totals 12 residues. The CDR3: CASSCFLCEQYF. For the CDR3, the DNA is TGTGCCAGCAGTTGTTTCCTATGCGAGCAGTACTTC.

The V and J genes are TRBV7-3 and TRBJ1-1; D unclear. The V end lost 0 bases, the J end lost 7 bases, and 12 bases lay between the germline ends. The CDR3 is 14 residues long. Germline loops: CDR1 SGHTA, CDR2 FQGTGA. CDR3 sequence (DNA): TGTGCCAGCAGCTTAACCAAAATTACTAGTGAAGCTTTCTTT. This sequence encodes CASSLTKITSEAFF.

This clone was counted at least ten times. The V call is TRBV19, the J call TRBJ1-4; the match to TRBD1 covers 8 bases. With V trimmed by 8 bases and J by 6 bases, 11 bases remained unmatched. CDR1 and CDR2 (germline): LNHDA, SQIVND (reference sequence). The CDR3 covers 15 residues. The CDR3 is CASGPDRGRDEKLFF. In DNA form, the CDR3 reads TGTGCCAGTGGACCCGACAGGGGAAGGGATGAAAAACTGTTTTTT.

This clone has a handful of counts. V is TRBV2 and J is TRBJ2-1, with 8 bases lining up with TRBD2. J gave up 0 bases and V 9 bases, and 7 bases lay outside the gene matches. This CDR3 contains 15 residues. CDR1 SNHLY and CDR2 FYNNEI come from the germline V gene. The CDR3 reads CASGRAGGSYNEQFF. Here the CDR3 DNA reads TGTGCCAGTGGGCGGGCGGGAGGCTCCTACAATGAGCAGTTCTTC.

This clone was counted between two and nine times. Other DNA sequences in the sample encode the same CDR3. This chain's CDR3 is CASRAATSVYEQYF. CDR3 DNA sequence: TGCGCCAGCAGAGCCGCGACTAGCGTCTACGAGCAGTACTTC. The chain employs TRBV5-1 and TRBJ2-7; TRBD2 matches at 8 bases. V shed 5 bases and J 3 bases; nucleotides not matched to a gene: 7. The CDR3 extends over 14 amino acids. CDR1 is SGHRS and CDR2 is YFSETQ in the germline V gene.

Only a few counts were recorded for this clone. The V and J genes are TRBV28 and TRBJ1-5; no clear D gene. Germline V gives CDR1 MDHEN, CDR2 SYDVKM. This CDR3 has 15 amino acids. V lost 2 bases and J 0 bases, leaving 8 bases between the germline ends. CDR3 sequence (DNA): TGTGCCAGCAGTTTAGAGGTGAATAGCAATCAGCCCCAGCATTTT. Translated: CASSLEVNSNQPQHF.

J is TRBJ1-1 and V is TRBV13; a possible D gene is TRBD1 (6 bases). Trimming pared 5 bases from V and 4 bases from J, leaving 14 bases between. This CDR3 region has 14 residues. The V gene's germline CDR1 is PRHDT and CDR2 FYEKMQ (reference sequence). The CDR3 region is CASSPNRDFTEAFF. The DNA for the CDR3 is TGTGCCAGCAGCCCTAACAGGGATTTCACTGAAGCTTTCTTT.